Described below is a single TCR beta chain sequence and its context. This entry belongs to a study of blood T cell repertoires in COVID-19. Study-wide background: COVID-19 samples, acute and convalescent, were from the United States, Italy and Spain.

V shed 3 bases and J shed 10 bases, with 34 bases lying between them. Germline CDR1 is DFQATT and CDR2 is SNEGSKA (reference sequence). CDR3 length equals 19 residues. Clones were read by immunoSEQ multiplex PCR, and TCRdb kept only the in-frame ones, dropping some. This sample has fewer than 300,000 clones, with around 82% found just once. The V call is TRBV20-1, the J call TRBJ1-5; a possible D gene is TRBD1 (6 bases). The sequenced material came from peripheral blood. The clonotype was recovered from a woman aged 45-60 years who had recovered from COVID-19. The CDR3 reads CSASNHVRNRVNLISPQHF. The CDR3 nucleotides are TGCAGTGCTAGTAACCACGTTCGAAACAGGGTAAACCTAATCAGCCCCCAGCATTTT.